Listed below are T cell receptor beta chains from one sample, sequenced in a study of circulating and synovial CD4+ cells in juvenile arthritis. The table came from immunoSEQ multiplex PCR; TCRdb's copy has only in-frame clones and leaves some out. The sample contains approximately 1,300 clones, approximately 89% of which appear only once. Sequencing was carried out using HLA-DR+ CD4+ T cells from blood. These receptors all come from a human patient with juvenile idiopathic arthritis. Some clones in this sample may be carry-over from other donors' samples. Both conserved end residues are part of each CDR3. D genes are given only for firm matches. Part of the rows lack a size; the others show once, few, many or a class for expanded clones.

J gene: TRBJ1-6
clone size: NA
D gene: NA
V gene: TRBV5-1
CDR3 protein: CASRRGPGDSPLHF
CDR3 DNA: TGCGCCAGCAGGCGCGGGCCAGGAGATTCACCCCTCCACTTT

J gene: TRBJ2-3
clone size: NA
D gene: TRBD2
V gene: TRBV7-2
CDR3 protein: CASSPIGRGTDTQYF
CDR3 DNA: TGTGCCAGCAGTCCAATAGGGAGGGGCACAGATACGCAGTATTTT

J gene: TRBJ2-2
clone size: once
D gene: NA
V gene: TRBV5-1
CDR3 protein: CASSLVGQGNTGELFF
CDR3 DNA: TGCGCCAGCAGCTTGGTGGGTCAGGGGAACACCGGGGAGCTGTTTTTT

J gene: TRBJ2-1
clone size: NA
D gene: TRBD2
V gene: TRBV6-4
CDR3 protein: CASSEASGSSGSYNEQFF
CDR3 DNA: TGTGCCAGCAGTGAGGCTAGCGGGAGTTCAGGATCCTACAATGAGCAGTTCTTC

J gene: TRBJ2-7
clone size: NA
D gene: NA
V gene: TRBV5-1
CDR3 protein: CASSAGGLTDEQYF
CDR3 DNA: TGCGCCAGCAGCGCAGGGGGACTTACGGACGAGCAGTACTTC

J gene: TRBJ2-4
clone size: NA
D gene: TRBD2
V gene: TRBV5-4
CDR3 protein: CASGGGSTKNIQYF
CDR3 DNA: TGTGCCAGCGGCGGGGGGTCAACCAAAAACATTCAGTACTTC

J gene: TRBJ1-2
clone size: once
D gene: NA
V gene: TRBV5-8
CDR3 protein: CASSWAEEVGYTF
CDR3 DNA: TGTGCCAGCAGCTGGGCCGAGGAGGTTGGCTACACCTTC

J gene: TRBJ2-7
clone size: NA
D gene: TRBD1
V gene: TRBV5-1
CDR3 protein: CASSLTGTAYEQYF
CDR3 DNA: TGCGCCAGCAGCTTAACGGGGACAGCCTACGAGCAGTACTTC

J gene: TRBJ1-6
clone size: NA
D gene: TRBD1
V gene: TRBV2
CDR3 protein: CASSKEGQGPLHF
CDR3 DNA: TGTGCCAGCAGTAAAGAGGGACAGGGCCCTCTCCACTTT

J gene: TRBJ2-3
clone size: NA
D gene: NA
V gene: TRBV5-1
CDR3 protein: CASSLSEASPADTQYF
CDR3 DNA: TGCGCCAGCAGCTTGTCGGAGGCGTCACCGGCAGATACGCAGTATTTT

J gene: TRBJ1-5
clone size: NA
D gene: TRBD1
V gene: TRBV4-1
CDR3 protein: CASSLGQGKGQPQHF
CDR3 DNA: TGCGCCAGCAGCCTCGGACAGGGAAAGGGACAGCCCCAGCATTTT

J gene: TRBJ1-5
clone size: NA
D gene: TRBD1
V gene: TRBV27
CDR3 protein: CASTRTGGNQPQHF
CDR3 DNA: TGTGCCAGCACCCGGACAGGGGGCAATCAGCCCCAGCATTTT

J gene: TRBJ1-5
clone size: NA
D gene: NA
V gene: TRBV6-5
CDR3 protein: CASRTNRRGQPQHF
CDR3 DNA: TGTGCCAGCAGAACGAACAGGCGGGGTCAGCCCCAGCATTTT

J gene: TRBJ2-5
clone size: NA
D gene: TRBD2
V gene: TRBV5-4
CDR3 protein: CASSPTGGETQYF
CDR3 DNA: TGTGCCAGCAGCCCTACCGGGGGGGAGACCCAGTACTTC

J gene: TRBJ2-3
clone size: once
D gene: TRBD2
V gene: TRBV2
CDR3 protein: CAGRTETSGRGDTQYF
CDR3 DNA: TGTGCCGGCCGGACTGAGACTAGCGGGCGAGGTGATACGCAGTATTTT

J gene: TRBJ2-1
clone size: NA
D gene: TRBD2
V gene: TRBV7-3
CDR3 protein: CASSTSSGTYNEQFF
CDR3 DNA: TGTGCCAGCAGCACTTCTAGCGGGACCTACAATGAGCAGTTCTTC

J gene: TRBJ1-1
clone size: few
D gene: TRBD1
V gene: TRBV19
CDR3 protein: CASSTDRVDTEAFF
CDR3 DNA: TGTGCCAGTAGTACCGACAGGGTGGACACTGAAGCTTTCTTT

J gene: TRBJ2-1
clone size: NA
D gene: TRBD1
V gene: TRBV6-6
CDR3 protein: CASSYPGQGRQEQFF
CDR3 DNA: TGTGCCAGCAGTTACCCCGGACAGGGGAGGCAGGAGCAGTTCTTC

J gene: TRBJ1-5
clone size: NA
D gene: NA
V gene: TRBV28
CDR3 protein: CATDRSYQPQHF
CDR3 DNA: TGTGCCACCGACAGATCGTATCAGCCCCAGCATTTT

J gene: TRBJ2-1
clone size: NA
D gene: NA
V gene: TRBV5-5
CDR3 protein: CASSSPNDNEQFF
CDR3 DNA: TGTGCCAGCAGCTCCCCAAATGACAATGAGCAGTTCTTC

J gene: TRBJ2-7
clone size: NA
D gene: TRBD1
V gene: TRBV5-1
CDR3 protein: CASSWGDRGHNYEQYF
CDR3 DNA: TGCGCCAGCAGCTGGGGGGACAGGGGTCACAACTACGAGCAGTACTTC

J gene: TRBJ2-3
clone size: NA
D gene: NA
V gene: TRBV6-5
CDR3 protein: CASTGRLSTDTQYF
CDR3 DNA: TGTGCCAGCACAGGGCGTCTTAGCACAGATACGCAGTATTTT